What follows is one T cell receptor beta chain and its context. Its antigen is currently unknown. These gene names are mouse names. The read stops 1 residue short of the end of the CDR3; the missing end is completed from the germline J gene. These data are taken from a study of tissue T cells after allogeneic stem cell transplantation. Study conclusions and caveats: Shared clones across patients were few; motif clustering revealed tissue-specific shared signatures.

Using immunoSEQ multiplex PCR, the repertoire was profiled, and TCRdb retains in-frame clones only, with some absent. The sample includes some 8,000 clones, approximately 46% of them seen just once. Germline-derived CDR1 and CDR2 are GKSSPN and SITVG. Deletions cut 1 base from V and 0 bases from J, with 13 bases between. The CDR3 runs 17 residues. The time point here: mouse harvest day 7 after allogeneic transplant. Mouse grafts combined 10^7 T-cell-depleted bone marrow cells with 10^6 splenic CD5+ T cells. The TCR sequence derives from a female BALB/c mouse given C57BL/6 T cells with graft-versus-host disease after an allogeneic hematopoietic cell transplant. Sequencing input: gut tissue. The genes are TRBV31 and TRBJ1-6; a possible D gene is TRBD1 (5 bases). TRBJ1-6 is labeled an ORF, and its function is uncertain. The covered CDR3 bases are TGTGCCTGGAGTCCCTTCGCAGGGCCTTCCTATAATTCGCCCCTCTAC. Protein product: CAWSPFAGPSYNSPLY. From start to end, the CDR3 is CAWSPFAGPSYNSPLYF.